These 8 T cell receptor beta chains originate from one sample sequenced in a study of blood T cell repertoires in COVID-19. Data came from immunoSEQ multiplex PCR; TCRdb stores just in-frame clones and leaves some out. Found here are over 200,000 clones, approximately 79% of them singletons; the top ten hold approximately 5.3%. Source material: peripheral blood. The source is a human donor in a cohort sampled during active COVID-19.

This clone turned up a few times. This chain uses TRBV19 with TRBJ2-7; tentative D call: TRBD1 (6 bases). Germline V lookup: CDR1 LNHDA, CDR2 SQIVND (reference sequence). CDR3 length: 15 amino acids. Trimming stripped 9 bases from V and 6 bases from J, with 24 bases between. The DNA for the CDR3 is TGTGCCAGCACACCTCAACGGACAGTAGGGGCCGAGCAGTACTTC. Its protein is CASTPQRTVGAEQYF.

There are a few counts of this clone. The DNA of the CDR3 is TGTGCCAGCAGCCCAACTACAGGGCCCTACGAGCAGTACTTC. It yields the protein CASSPTTGPYEQYF. The chain recombines TRBV5-5 with TRBJ2-7; weak D call: TRBD1 (6 bases). Germline CDR1 SGHKS, CDR2 YYEKEE (reference sequence). V was cut by 4 bases and J by 2 bases, with 13 bases left in between. This CDR3 is 14 amino acids long.

This chain connects TRBV27 to TRBJ1-2; D might be TRBD1 (6 bases). This CDR3 has 13 amino acids. Looked up from germline, CDR1 is MNHEY and CDR2 is SMNVEV (reference sequence). Trimming removed 8 bases from V and 4 bases from J, with 14 bases in between. The CDR3 nucleotides are TGTGCCAGCGCTGGACAGAACTTCTATGGCTACACCTTC. Translating gives CASAGQNFYGYTF.

This chain connects TRBV2 to TRBJ2-7, with D possibly matching TRBD2 (5 bases). CDR3 size: 15 residues. Germline values: CDR1 SNHLY, CDR2 FYNNEI. V lost 0 bases and J 6 bases, leaving 15 bases between the germline ends. The CDR3: CASSEAASSGSEQYF. CDR3 nucleotide sequence: TGTGCCAGCAGTGAAGCTGCTAGCTCGGGGAGCGAGCAGTACTTC.

V usage is TRBV19 and J usage is TRBJ2-1, with 10 bases matching TRBD1. Trimming at V came to 4 bases and at J to 0 bases, leaving 12 bases not matched to a gene. CDR1 is LNHDA and CDR2 is SQIVND in the germline V gene (reference sequence). This CDR3 spans 19 amino acids. CDR3 coding DNA: TGTGCCAGTAGTAGTCGCGGGACAGGGGCAATAAGCTCCTACAATGAGCAGTTCTTC. It encodes CASSSRGTGAISSYNEQFF.

The chain is built from TRBV29-1 and TRBJ1-5; unclear D gene. This CDR3 has 12 amino acids. V lost 6 bases and J lost 5, with 11 bases in between. The germline CDR1 and CDR2 sequences are SQVTM and ANQGSEA. CDR3: CSVAEPDQPQHF. The CDR3 region has the DNA TGCAGCGTCGCGGAGCCAGATCAGCCCCAGCATTTT.

J is TRBJ2-2 and V is TRBV10-1, with a possible D match to TRBD1 (6 bases). The CDR3 is made up of 15 amino acids. The germline CDR1 and CDR2 sequences are WNHNN and SYGVQD (reference sequence). V shed 4 bases and J shed 1 base, with 10 bases lying between them. The CDR3 sequence is CASSGWDKNTGELFF. Here the CDR3 DNA reads TGCGCCAGCAGTGGATGGGACAAGAACACCGGGGAGCTGTTTTTT.

The rearrangement uses TRBV6-1 and TRBJ2-7, with 7 bases lining up with TRBD2. Germline trimming cut 2 bases from V and 7 bases from J; bases unmatched to any gene: 5. The CDR3 runs to 13 residues. Per the germline V gene, CDR1 is MNHNS and CDR2 is SASEGT. CDR3 in DNA: TGTGCCAGCAGTGAAATTTGGGGAGGGGAGCAGTACTTC. Translating it yields CASSEIWGGEQYF.